This TCR beta chain was retrieved from a study of blood T cells in healthy people across ages. Study-wide results and limits: The fall in TCR beta diversity per million T cells was roughly linear with age.

A second PCR, run for about 7 to 11 cycles, used a sample-barcoded 5' primer plus a J-beta primer mix. A single record per CDR3 protein comes from TCRdb applying MiXCR to the 5' RACE reads. The sample contains approximately 1.5 million distinct CDR3 sequences, about 35% of which appear only once. After removal of 3 bases from V and 0 bases from J, the junction contained 5 bases not matched to a gene. This CDR3 is built from 16 residues. Germline V gene data show CDR1 as SGHKS and CDR2 as YYEKEE (reference sequence). This clonotype has only a few counts. Its cognate antigen is unknown. What was sequenced was blood. The chain employs TRBV5-5 and TRBJ2-1, with 8 bases matching TRBD2. The sequence was obtained from a woman aged 25 to 45 in good health. DNA of the CDR3: TGTGCCAGCAGCTCCCCGGGACTAGGCTCCTACAATGAGCAGTTCTTC. Amino acids: CASSSPGLGSYNEQFF.